Listed below are T cell receptor beta chains from one sample, sequenced in a study of cytomegalovirus exposure and HLA in healthy donors. The data were produced by immunoSEQ multiplex PCR, yet TCRdb's version contains in-frame clones alone and is incomplete. The top ten hold about 2.8% of the sample, which has around 100,000 clones, 74% seen once. The sequenced sample was PBMCs. The source of these receptors is a man aged 45 to 65 in good health and CMV-seropositive. The conserved cysteine and the conserved F or W are not part of the CDR3 here. The D gene is left open where the match is weak.

>TRBJ1-2|TRBD1|TRBV28
ASSFGQGAYGYT
>TRBJ2-5|TRBD2|TRBV5-5
ASTFLAGGRETQY
>TRBJ2-5|-|TRBV10-3
ASGEGTQY
>TRBJ2-2|-|TRBV29-1
SVHGVGNTGELF
>TRBJ1-5|TRBD1|TRBV19
ASSIYRDRSQPQH
>TRBJ2-5|TRBD2|TRBV5-1
ASSLAGTSDETQY
>TRBJ1-1|TRBD1|TRBV5-1
ASSTGTGYNTEAF
>TRBJ2-7|-|TRBV2
ASSGGVAYEQY
>TRBJ2-5|TRBD2|TRBV11-1
ASSLSQGGGQETQY
>TRBJ2-1|-|TRBV5-1
ASSQAGANNEQF
>TRBJ2-7|TRBD2|TRBV10-3
AIKEAGSYEQY
>TRBJ1-3|-|TRBV4-2
ASSQDRGEQGGNTIY
>TRBJ2-5|TRBD1|TRBV6-1
ASSERQGMGETQY
>TRBJ2-3|-|TRBV19
ASSTSQSRGGTQY
>TRBJ1-2|TRBD1|TRBV4-1
ASSQTTGGNYGYT
>TRBJ1-4|TRBD1|TRBV4-1
ASSHAPGQANEKLF
>TRBJ2-1|TRBD1|TRBV23-1
ASSPKRDRSF
>TRBJ1-4|-|TRBV4-2
ASSQDRQGFGKLF
>TRBJ1-4|-|TRBV4-1
ASSQGQVANEKLF
>TRBJ2-1|TRBD2|TRBV6-4
ASRRGAGLNNEQF
>TRBJ1-3|-|TRBV2
ASRAPPGNTIY
>TRBJ2-3|-|TRBV9
ASSPHWGGTSTDTQY
>TRBJ1-1|TRBD1|TRBV5-4
ASSSDRGSGSTEAF
>-|-|TRBV4-1
ASSQYNREGNYEQY
>TRBJ1-5|TRBD1|TRBV6-5
ASRPRDSYQPQH
>TRBJ1-1|-|TRBV7-6
ASSLVPRTGILNTEAF
>TRBJ1-4|-|TRBV10-3
AISDGSWSNEKLF
>TRBJ1-2|TRBD1|TRBV6-5
ASSYSTGGYGYT
>TRBJ2-1|TRBD2|TRBV2
ASRINAGVNEQF
>TRBJ1-1|TRBD1|TRBV9
ASRGQDTEAF
>TRBJ2-6|-|TRBV19
ASRTQGSGANVLT
>TRBJ2-3|TRBD1|TRBV9
ASSVEQGRTDTQY
>TRBJ2-3|TRBD2|TRBV9
ASSDPRGGDTQY
>TRBJ1-2|TRBD1|TRBV5-1
ASSLSTGGNYGYT
>TRBJ2-3|-|TRBV4-2
ASSQAGGRPDTQY
>TRBJ1-5|-|TRBV2
ASSSGLWGDQPQH
>TRBJ2-2|TRBD2|TRBV18
ASSPRREIYTGELF
>TRBJ2-5|-|TRBV5-1
ASSSGQRQETQY